The source of this TCR beta chain is a study of CD8 T cells in ankylosing spondylitis. The study, taken as a whole, reports: Peripheral blood samples showed relatively rare disease-linked clones, and these clones were CD8+.

V lost 10 bases and J lost 6, with 25 bases in between. This CDR3 spans 15 amino acids. Per germline, CDR1 SGHNT and CDR2 YENEEA. Turning to this clonotype: Its antigen is currently unknown.

In TCRdb, the 5' RACE reads were re-called with MiXCR into one record per CDR3 protein. This sample has 200,000 or so distinct CDR3 sequences; roughly 13% occur once, and the top ten carry 9.5% to 11%. The sample comprised blood, either unsorted or a sorted T cell fraction (not recorded which). The chain uses TRBV11-3 and TRBJ2-7; the D gene is possibly TRBD2 (5 bases). The receptor was isolated from a female donor with ankylosing spondylitis or in good health (not recorded which). The CDR3 bases are TGTGCCACCTCGTCCGGGGAAAGGTTTGGTCGCGAGCAGTACTTC. Its translation is CATSSGERFGREQYF.